These 5 T cell receptor beta chains were sequenced from one sample in a study of T-cell memory formation after mild COVID-19. TCRdb re-analysed the 5' RACE reads in MiXCR, keeping a single row per CDR3 protein. The sample yields hundreds of thousands of distinct CDR3 sequences, 25% to 30% seen once. Sequencing was carried out using PBMCs or a T cell subset sorted from them (not recorded which). Source of these receptors: an adult woman who had mild COVID-19 (a few samples of this study predate the infection). Cell type and time point are not known.

The genes are TRBV7-2 and TRBJ2-7; 8 bases are shared with TRBD2. The CDR3 spans 15 residues. CDR1 SGHTA and CDR2 FQGNSA come from the germline V gene. The V gene end was trimmed by 1 base and the J gene end by 2 bases; junction bases not matched to a gene: 4. CDR3 nucleotides: TGTGCCAGCAGCTTAGTTAGCGGGGATACCTACGAGCAGTACTTC. The encoded protein is CASSLVSGDTYEQYF.

This clonotype turned up a few times. The chain links TRBV12-3 or TRBV12-4 to TRBJ2-3; TRBD2 is a possible D gene (5 bases). Deletions cut 3 bases from V and 5 bases from J, with 12 bases between. The CDR3 has 14 residues. This chain's CDR3 is CASSFFEGVDTQYF. In DNA, the CDR3 is TGTGCCAGCAGTTTCTTTGAGGGTGTAGATACGCAGTATTTT.

The chain carries TRBV10-3 and TRBJ1-6, with D hard to call. Germline-derived CDR1 and CDR2 are ENHRY and SYGVKD. Trimming shortened V by 0 bases and J by 9 bases, and 12 bases separated the two germline ends. CDR3 length: 15 residues. DNA of the CDR3: TGTGCCATCAGTGAGTCATCGACGTCTCTTTCACCCCTCCACTTT. Its protein is CAISESSTSLSPLHF.

This clonotype was seen a handful of times. V gene TRBV18 combines with J gene TRBJ1-1, with D unclear. The CDR3 sequence is 15 residues long. Germline loops: CDR1 KGHSH, CDR2 LQKENI. Trimming took 2 bases from V and 1 from J, leaving 11 bases between them. The CDR3 coding sequence is TGTGCCAGCTCACCAGCCATCTGGGGGAACACTGAAGCTTTCTTT. Its protein product is CASSPAIWGNTEAFF.

V and J are TRBV12-3 or TRBV12-4 and TRBJ2-2; 7 bases are a match to TRBD1. After removal of 6 bases from V and 3 bases from J, the junction contained 10 bases not matched to a gene. The CDR3 has 16 residues. This CDR3 reads CASSNSGTEYTGELFF. The CDR3 DNA reads as TGTGCCAGCAGCAACTCCGGGACAGAGTACACCGGGGAGCTGTTTTTT.